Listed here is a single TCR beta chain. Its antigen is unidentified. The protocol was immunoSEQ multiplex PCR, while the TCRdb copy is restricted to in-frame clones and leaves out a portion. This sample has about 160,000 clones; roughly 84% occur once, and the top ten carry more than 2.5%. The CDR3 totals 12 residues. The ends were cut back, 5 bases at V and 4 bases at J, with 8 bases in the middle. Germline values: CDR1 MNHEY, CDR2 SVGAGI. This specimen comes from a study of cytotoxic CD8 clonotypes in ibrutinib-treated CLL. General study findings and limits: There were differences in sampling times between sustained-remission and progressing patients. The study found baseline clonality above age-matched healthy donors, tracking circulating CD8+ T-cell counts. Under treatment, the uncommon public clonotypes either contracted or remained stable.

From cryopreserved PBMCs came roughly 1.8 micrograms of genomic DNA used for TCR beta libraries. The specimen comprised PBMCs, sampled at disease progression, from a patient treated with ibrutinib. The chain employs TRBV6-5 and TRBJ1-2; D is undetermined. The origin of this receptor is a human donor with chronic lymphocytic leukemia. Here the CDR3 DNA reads TGTGCCAGCAGTCCGGACGGCTATGGCTACACCTTC. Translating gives CASSPDGYGYTF.